The 26 T cell receptor beta chains in this list originate from one sample, sequenced in a study of shared clonotypes between healthy human individuals. The table came from immunoSEQ multiplex PCR; TCRdb's copy has only in-frame clones and leaves some out. Of roughly 810,000 clones detected, around 96% appear once; the ten largest clones hold around 0.25%. Cells designated naive CD8 were CD45RO-negative and were positively selected for CCR7, with terminally differentiated effector memory CD45RA+ cells excluded. The sequenced material came from naive CD8+ T cells sorted from blood. These TCRs come from a man aged 25-45 years in good health.

The rearrangement links TRBV7-2 to TRBJ2-7; D could derive from TRBD1 or TRBD2 (6 bases each). The V and J ends lost 2 bases and 2 bases respectively, with 13 bases between them. CDR3 size: 15 residues. Germline loops: CDR1 SGHTA, CDR2 FQGNSA. For the CDR3, the DNA is TGTGCCAGCAGCTTACTAAGACGGGGGCCCTACGAGCAGTACTTC. Its translation: CASSLLRRGPYEQYF. The entire variable domain, with the rest obtained from reference TRBV7-2 and TRBJ2-7, is as follows: GAGVSQSPSNKVTEKGKDVELRCDPISGHTALYWYRQSLGQGLEFLIYFQGNSAPDKSGLPSDRFSAERTGGSVSTLTIQRTQQEDSAVYLCASSLLRRGPYEQYFGPGTRLTVT.

This clone was seen only once. The chain recombines TRBV4-2 with TRBJ2-7, with 8 bases fitting TRBD1. The V gene's germline CDR1 is LGHNA and CDR2 YNFKEQ. This CDR3 region has 17 residues. After removal of 4 bases from V and 2 bases from J, the junction contained 13 bases not matched to a gene. Here the CDR3 reads CASSPLGGGQGTYEQYF. As DNA, the CDR3 is TGTGCCAGCAGCCCGCTGGGGGGAGGACAGGGCACCTACGAGCAGTACTTC.

The chain employs TRBV5-5 and TRBJ2-2, with D hard to call. The CDR3 length is 12 residues. The germline CDR1 and CDR2 sequences are SGHKS and YYEKEE (reference sequence). Trimming removed 7 bases from V and 5 bases from J, with 9 bases in between. This chain's CDR3 is CASYPNTGELFF. The CDR3 coding sequence is TGTGCCAGCTATCCCAATACCGGGGAGCTGTTTTTT.

DNA for the CDR3: TGTGCCAGCAGCGCGTCCCAGTCTAGGTTGGAAGAGACCCAGTACTTC. It is translated as CASSASQSRLEETQYF. The J gene is TRBJ2-5, the V gene TRBV7-9; D is uncertain. Trimming took off 5 bases at V and 3 bases at J, with 19 bases between the two ends. CDR1 SEHNR and CDR2 FQNEAQ come from the germline V gene (reference sequence). The CDR3 is 16 residues long.

As concerns this clone: Other DNA sequences in the same sample also yield this CDR3. This chain uses TRBV27 with TRBJ2-7, with TRBD2 as a possible D gene (5 bases). Trimming stripped 6 bases from V and 6 bases from J, with 9 bases between. The CDR3 length is 11 residues. From germline, CDR1 is MNHEY and CDR2 SMNVEV (reference sequence). CDR3 DNA sequence: TGTGCCAGCAGCCCCGGAGGCGAGCAGTACTTC. Its translation is CASSPGGEQYF.

This rearrangement joins TRBV28 to TRBJ2-7, with a tentative D call TRBD1 (5 bases). With 3 bases removed from V and 2 bases from J, the gap between germline ends came to 35 bases. Germline CDR1 MDHEN, CDR2 SYDVKM. The CDR3 contains 22 residues. The CDR3 DNA follows: TGTGCCAGCAGTTTTCCAGGGCTCCATCTCGGCCAACATAGTATCGTTACCTACGAGCAGTACTTC. This gives the protein CASSFPGLHLGQHSIVTYEQYF.

This sequence joins TRBV5-1 and TRBJ2-7; the match to TRBD2 covers 9 bases. CDR3 length equals 15 residues. Per germline, CDR1 SGHRS and CDR2 YFSETQ. V lost 4 bases, J lost 2 bases, and 7 bases stayed unmatched. CDR3 amino acids: CASSIPTSGTYEQYF. CDR3 nucleotides: TGCGCCAGCAGCATCCCGACTAGCGGTACCTACGAGCAGTACTTC.

This rearrangement joins TRBV11-2 to TRBJ2-7; 9 nucleotides line up with TRBD2. The CDR3 loop spans 16 amino acids. The V gene's germline CDR1 is SGHAT and CDR2 FQNNGV. V was pared by 6 bases and J by 3 bases, with 12 bases of the junction left unmatched. CDR3 in amino acids: CASSSPGLAGYYEQYF. DNA for the CDR3: TGTGCCAGCAGTTCCCCGGGGCTAGCGGGATACTACGAGCAGTACTTC.

The chain carries TRBV2 and TRBJ2-3; D might be TRBD1 (5 bases). The CDR3 extends over 14 amino acids. Trimming shortened V by 4 bases and J by 6 bases, and 14 bases separated the two germline ends. Germline V gene lookup returns CDR1 SNHLY and CDR2 FYNNEI. The CDR3 DNA follows: TGTGCCAGCAGTGTGGACCCAGGGTCCGATACGCAGTATTTT. Amino acid sequence: CASSVDPGSDTQYF.

This chain connects TRBV20-1 to TRBJ2-7; D possibly corresponds to TRBD1 (6 bases). The CDR3 length is 11 residues. Trimming left V 6 bases short and J 2 bases short, with 8 bases between. Germline CDR1 is DFQATT and CDR2 is SNEGSKA (reference sequence). The chain's CDR3 is CSAQGTYEQYF. For the CDR3, the DNA is TGCAGTGCCCAGGGGACCTACGAGCAGTACTTC.

In this sample, this clone turned up once. Other nucleotide sequences in the sample specify the same CDR3. The gene calls are TRBV19 and TRBJ2-3; D not certain. CDR3 length: 13 residues. Germline V gene sequence: CDR1 LNHDA, CDR2 SQIVND (reference sequence). V lost 1 base and J lost 2, with 4 bases in between. In nucleotides, the CDR3 is TGTGCCAGTAGTATAGTTGTCACAGATACGCAGTATTTT. Protein product: CASSIVVTDTQYF.

The rearrangement links TRBV19 to TRBJ2-1, with TRBD2 matching 10 bases. CDR3 length: 14 residues. The germline CDR1 and CDR2 sequences are LNHDA and SQIVND (reference sequence). V dropped 5 bases and J dropped 8; count of bases not matched to a gene: 6. The DNA of the CDR3 is TGTGCCAGTAGTTGGGCTAGCGGGAGCTATGAGCAGTTCTTC. Its protein is CASSWASGSYEQFF.

The chain joins TRBV9 to TRBJ2-2; D gene uncertain. Trimming removed 2 bases from V and 2 bases from J, with 16 bases in between. The length of the CDR3 is 17 residues. Germline V gene sequence: CDR1 SGDLS, CDR2 YYNGEE. The DNA for the CDR3 is TGTGCCAGCAGCGTTTCTCGTCTGTGGGAAAACACCGGGGAGCTGTTTTTT. This sequence encodes CASSVSRLWENTGELFF.

The chain carries TRBV30 and TRBJ2-1, with 8 bases aligning to TRBD2. V lost 7 bases and J lost 6; bases outside the gene matches: 8. CDR1 and CDR2 (germline): GTSNPN, SVGIG (reference sequence). The CDR3 has 13 residues. CDR3: CALRGGRSNEQFF. The CDR3 DNA reads TGTGCCTTGAGGGGCGGGAGGTCCAATGAGCAGTTCTTC.

The rearrangement joins TRBV5-6 to TRBJ2-1; TRBD2 might be the D (5 bases). The CDR3 has 18 residues. Trimming removed 3 bases at V and 1 base at J, with 20 bases between. Germline V lookup: CDR1 SGHDT, CDR2 YYEEEE. The CDR3 nucleotides read TGTGCCAGCAGCTCCAAAATAGCGAGCCGACCATCCTACAATGAGCAGTTCTTC. Translating gives CASSSKIASRPSYNEQFF.

The J gene is TRBJ2-3, the V gene TRBV9, with D possibly TRBD2 on 8 matching bases. Germline lookup yields CDR1 SGDLS and CDR2 YYNGEE. Trimming pared 3 bases from V and 6 bases from J, leaving 17 bases between. The CDR3 extends over 15 amino acids. DNA for the CDR3: TGTGCCAGCAGCGACAGGGGCGCGGGAGGCGATACGCAGTATTTT. Its translation is CASSDRGAGGDTQYF.

The chain couples TRBV7-9 to TRBJ2-7, with D unresolved. The CDR3 totals 12 residues. The germline V gene encodes CDR1 SEHNR and CDR2 FQNEAQ (reference sequence). The V and J ends lost 6 bases and 7 bases respectively, with 13 bases between them. Written as DNA, the CDR3 is TGTGCCAGCAGAAGAATAGGCGGAGAGCAGTACTTC. Translating it yields CASRRIGGEQYF. Full variable domain (outside the CDR3, taken from reference TRBV7-9 and TRBJ2-7): DTGVSQNPRHKITKRGQNVTFRCDPISEHNRLYWYRQTLGQGPEFLTYFQNEAQLEKSRLLSDRFSAERPKGSFSTLEIQRTEQGDSAMYLCASRRIGGEQYFGPGTRLTVT.

This rearrangement joins TRBV11-2 to TRBJ2-7, with 7 nucleotides matching TRBD1. J gave up 5 bases and V 4 bases, and 8 bases lay outside the gene matches. Germline loops: CDR1 SGHAT, CDR2 FQNNGV. The CDR3 length is 14 residues. The CDR3 loop is CASSYRTGGNEQYF. CDR3 bases: TGTGCCAGCAGCTACCGGACAGGTGGCAACGAGCAGTACTTC. Combining the CDR3 with reference TRBV11-2 and TRBJ2-7 gives the whole variable domain EAGVAQSPRYKIIEKRQSVAFWCNPISGHATLYWYQQILGQGPKLLIQFQNNGVVDDSQLPKDRFSAERLKGVDSTLKIQPAKLEDSAVYLCASSYRTGGNEQYFGPGTRLTVT.

A word on this clone: This sample includes further DNA sequences coding for the same CDR3. The chain recombines TRBV7-9 with TRBJ1-2; 7 bases are a match to TRBD1. Per the germline V gene, CDR1 is SEHNR and CDR2 is FQNEAQ (reference sequence). CDR3 length: 13 residues. With 5 bases clipped from V and 3 bases from J, the junction kept 3 bases outside the gene matches. The CDR3: CASSLDRDYGYTF. CDR3 DNA: TGTGCCAGCAGCCTCGACAGGGACTATGGCTACACCTTC.

This chain connects TRBV6-1 to TRBJ2-7; TRBD1 aligns across 7 bases. Germline trimming cut 4 bases from V and 3 bases from J; bases unmatched to any gene: 9. The germline V gene has CDR1 MNHNS and CDR2 SASEGT. CDR3 length equals 15 residues. The CDR3 sequence: CASSVGTAGGYEQYF. For the CDR3, the DNA is TGTGCCAGCAGTGTGGGGACAGCAGGGGGCTACGAGCAGTACTTC.

The chain links TRBV29-1 to TRBJ1-2; D is ambiguous. The CDR3 runs to 11 residues. Looked up from germline, CDR1 is SQVTM and CDR2 is ANQGSEA. The V and J ends lost 0 bases and 5 bases respectively, with 4 bases between them. The CDR3 region is CSVEDGYGYTF. The CDR3, as DNA: TGCAGCGTTGAAGACGGGTATGGCTACACCTTC.

J is TRBJ2-5 and V is TRBV27, with TRBD2 matching 7 bases. CDR3 length: 15 residues. The J segment lost 1 base and the V segment lost 3 bases, leaving 5 bases of the junction unmatched. CDR1 is MNHEY, CDR2 SMNVEV, per germline (reference sequence). CDR3 in DNA: TGTGCCAGCAGTTTCGGGGGAGGGAGCCAAGAGACCCAGTACTTC. As protein: CASSFGGGSQETQYF.

The chain combines TRBV6-5 with TRBJ2-6; 7 nucleotides agree with TRBD1. Looked up from germline, CDR1 is MNHEY and CDR2 is SVGAGI. This CDR3 comprises 15 residues. J lost 4 bases, V lost 6 bases, and 6 bases had no gene match. In DNA form, the CDR3 reads TGTGCCAGCAGACTACAGGGGATCGGGGCCAACGTCCTGACTTTC. Protein product: CASRLQGIGANVLTF.

This clone was detected once. The chain couples TRBV4-1 to TRBJ2-7; 11 nucleotides align to TRBD2. This CDR3 has 18 amino acids. V was clipped by 0 bases and J by 4 bases; unmatched bases: 11. Germline values: CDR1 MGHRA, CDR2 YSYEKL. CDR3 in DNA: TGCGCCAGCAGCCAAGAACCCCCCCTAGCGGGAGGTTGGTACGAGCAGTACTTC. Translating it yields CASSQEPPLAGGWYEQYF.

V is TRBV19 and J is TRBJ1-2; TRBD1 aligns across 8 bases. The CDR3 spans 18 residues. Trimming took 4 bases from V and 3 from J; bases not matched to a gene: 16. From germline, CDR1 is LNHDA and CDR2 SQIVND (reference sequence). The CDR3, as DNA: TGTGCCAGTAGTACCCACCGCGGGACAGGACGAATCGACTATGGCTACACCTTC. It encodes CASSTHRGTGRIDYGYTF.

The chain recombines TRBV7-9 with TRBJ1-2; D is undetermined. Trimming took off 5 bases at V and 10 bases at J, with 11 bases between the two ends. The CDR3 runs 11 residues. In germline, CDR1 is SEHNR, CDR2 FQNEAQ (reference sequence). The CDR3 is CASSPDSPYTF. The CDR3 coding sequence is TGTGCCAGCAGCCCCGACTCCCCCTACACCTTC.